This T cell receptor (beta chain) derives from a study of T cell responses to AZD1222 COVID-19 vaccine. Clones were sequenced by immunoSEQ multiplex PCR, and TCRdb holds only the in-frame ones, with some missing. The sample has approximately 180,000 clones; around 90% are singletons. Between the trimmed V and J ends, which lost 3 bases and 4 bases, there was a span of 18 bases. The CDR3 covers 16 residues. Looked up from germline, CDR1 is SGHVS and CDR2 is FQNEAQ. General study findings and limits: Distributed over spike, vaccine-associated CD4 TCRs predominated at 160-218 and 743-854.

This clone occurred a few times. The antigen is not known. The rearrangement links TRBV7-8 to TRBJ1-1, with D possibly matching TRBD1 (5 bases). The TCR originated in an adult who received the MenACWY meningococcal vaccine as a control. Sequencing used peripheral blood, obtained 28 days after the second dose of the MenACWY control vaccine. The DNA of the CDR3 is TGTGCCAGCAGCTTTTTGCAGGGCCCCCGGGGCACTGAAGCTTTCTTT. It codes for CASSFLQGPRGTEAFF.